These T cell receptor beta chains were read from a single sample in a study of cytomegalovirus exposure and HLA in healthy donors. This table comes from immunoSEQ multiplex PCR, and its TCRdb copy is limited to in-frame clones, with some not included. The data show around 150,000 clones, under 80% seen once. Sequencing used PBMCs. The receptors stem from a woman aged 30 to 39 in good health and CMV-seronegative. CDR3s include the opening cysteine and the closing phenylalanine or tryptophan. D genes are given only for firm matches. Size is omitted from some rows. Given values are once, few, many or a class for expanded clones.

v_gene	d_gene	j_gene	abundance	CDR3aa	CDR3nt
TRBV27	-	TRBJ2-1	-	CASRAGVYNEQFF	TGTGCCAGCAGGGCAGGGGTCTACAATGAGCAGTTCTTC
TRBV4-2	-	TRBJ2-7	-	CASSQGATSYEQYF	TGTGCCAGCAGCCAAGGGGCTACCTCCTACGAGCAGTACTTC
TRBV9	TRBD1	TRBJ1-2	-	CASSVGGQGYGYTF	TGTGCCAGCAGCGTAGGTGGACAGGGTTATGGCTACACCTTC
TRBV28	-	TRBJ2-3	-	CASSSQDITDTQYF	TGTGCCAGCAGTTCGCAGGATATCACAGATACGCAGTATTTT
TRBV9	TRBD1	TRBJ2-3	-	CASSYYPGQGTDTQYF	TGTGCCAGCAGCTACTACCCGGGACAGGGGACAGATACGCAGTATTTT
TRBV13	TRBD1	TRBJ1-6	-	CASSSRGEDSPLHF	TGTGCCAGCAGCTCCAGGGGGGAGGATTCACCCCTCCACTTT
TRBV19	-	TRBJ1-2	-	CASSRRGPQFYGYTF	TGTGCCAGTAGTAGGAGGGGACCGCAGTTCTATGGCTACACCTTC
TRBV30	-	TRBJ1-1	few	CAWISGGNRNTEAFF	TGTGCCTGGATCTCCGGGGGGAATAGGAACACTGAAGCTTTCTTT
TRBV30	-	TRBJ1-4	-	CAWSIRGGAGEKLFF	TGTGCCTGGAGTATCCGAGGGGGGGCTGGAGAAAAACTGTTTTTT
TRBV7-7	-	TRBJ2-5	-	CASSLALSGSETQYF	TGTGCCAGCAGCTTAGCGCTGTCAGGTTCGGAGACCCAGTACTTC
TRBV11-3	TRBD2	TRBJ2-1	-	CASSLDVVAGGEQFF	TGTGCCAGCAGCTTAGATGTTGTAGCGGGGGGTGAGCAGTTCTTC
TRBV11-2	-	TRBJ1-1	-	CASSLVGQGVTEAFF	TGTGCCAGCAGCTTAGTGGGGCAAGGGGTGACTGAAGCTTTCTTT
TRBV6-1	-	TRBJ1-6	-	CASSARGFYNSPLHF	TGTGCCAGCAGTGCCCGAGGGTTCTATAATTCACCCCTCCACTTT
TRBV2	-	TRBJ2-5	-	CASSEVLVRYGGAQYF	TGTGCCAGCAGTGAGGTACTAGTGCGCTACGGTGGGGCCCAGTACTTC
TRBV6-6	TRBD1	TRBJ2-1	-	CASSPADRALDEQFF	TGTGCCAGCAGTCCCGCAGACAGGGCGCTCGATGAGCAGTTCTTC
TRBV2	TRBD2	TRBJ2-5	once	CASSGGGQETQYF	TGTGCCAGCAGTGGGGGGGGTCAAGAGACCCAGTACTTC
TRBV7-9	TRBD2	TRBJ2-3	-	CASSSRPGLPTDTQYF	TGTGCCAGCAGCTCTAGGCCGGGACTACCCACAGATACGCAGTATTTT
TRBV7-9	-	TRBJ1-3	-	CASSLAAGSGNTIYF	TGTGCCAGCAGCTTAGCGGCGGGGTCCGGAAACACCATATATTTT
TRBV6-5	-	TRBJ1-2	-	CASSYSRNYGYTF	TGTGCCAGCAGTTACTCACGGAACTATGGCTACACCTTC
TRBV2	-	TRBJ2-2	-	CASREDSYTGELFF	TGTGCCAGCAGGGAGGACAGTTACACCGGGGAGCTGTTTTTT
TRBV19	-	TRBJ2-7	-	CASSTILKPLSDEQYF	TGTGCCAGTAGTACCATACTTAAGCCCCTAAGCGACGAGCAGTACTTC
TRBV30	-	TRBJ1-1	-	CARSKNTEAFF	TGTGCCCGGAGCAAGAACACTGAAGCTTTCTTT
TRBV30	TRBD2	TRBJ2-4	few	CAWSTGLAGGNIQYF	TGTGCCTGGAGTACAGGACTAGCGGGGGGTAACATTCAGTACTTC
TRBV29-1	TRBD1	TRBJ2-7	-	CSVTRQGGTQHEQYF	TGCAGCGTGACCCGACAGGGGGGAACTCAGCACGAGCAGTACTTC
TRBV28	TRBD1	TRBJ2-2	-	CASGTGQGTGELFF	TGTGCCAGCGGGACAGGGCAGGGGACCGGGGAGCTGTTTTTT
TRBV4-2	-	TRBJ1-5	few	CASSQDIGGTPQHF	TGTGCCAGCAGCCAAGATATCGGGGGTACGCCCCAGCATTTT
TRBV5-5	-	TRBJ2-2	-	CASSRSIPGELFF	TGTGCCAGCAGCCGGTCGATACCCGGGGAGCTGTTTTTT
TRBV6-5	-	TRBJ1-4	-	CASSYSPSAGEKLFF	TGTGCCAGCAGTTACTCCCCGTCGGCAGGTGAAAAACTGTTTTTT
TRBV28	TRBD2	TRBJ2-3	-	CASSSTSGGLDTDTQYF	TGTGCCAGCAGTTCTACTAGCGGGGGGCTGGACACAGATACGCAGTATTTT
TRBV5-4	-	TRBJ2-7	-	CASSRVPGYYEQYF	TGTGCCAGCAGCCGGGTCCCGGGGTACTACGAGCAGTACTTC
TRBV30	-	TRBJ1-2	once	CAWSVSGAKANYGYTF	TGTGCCTGGAGTGTTAGTGGGGCGAAAGCTAACTATGGCTACACCTTC
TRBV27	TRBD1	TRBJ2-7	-	CASSFSEGAHEQYF	TGTGCCAGCAGCTTCTCCGAGGGGGCCCACGAGCAGTACTTC
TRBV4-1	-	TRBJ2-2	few	CASSHTGSGELFF	TGCGCCAGCAGCCACACCGGGAGCGGGGAGCTGTTTTTT
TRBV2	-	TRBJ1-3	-	CASRNTGTGNTIYF	TGTGCCAGCAGGAACACAGGGACTGGAAACACCATATATTTT
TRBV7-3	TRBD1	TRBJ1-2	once	CASSGRQGHGYTF	TGTGCCAGCAGCGGCCGACAGGGCCATGGCTACACCTTC
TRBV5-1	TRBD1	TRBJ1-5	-	CASSLEAGGGQPQHF	TGCGCCAGCAGCTTGGAGGCAGGGGGCGGTCAGCCCCAGCATTTT
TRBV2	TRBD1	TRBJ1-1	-	CASSEAGQGEAFF	TGTGCCAGCAGTGAAGCCGGACAGGGGGAAGCTTTCTTT
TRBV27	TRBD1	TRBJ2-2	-	CASSYGTALATGELFF	TGTGCCAGCAGTTACGGGACAGCCCTTGCCACCGGGGAGCTGTTTTTT
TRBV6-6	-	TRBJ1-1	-	CASSYAGVSTEAFF	TGTGCCAGCAGTTACGCGGGGGTAAGCACTGAAGCTTTCTTT
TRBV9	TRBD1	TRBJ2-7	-	CASSGRQGLYEQYF	TGTGCCAGCAGCGGGAGACAGGGCCTCTACGAGCAGTACTTC
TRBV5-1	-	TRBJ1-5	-	CASSPGGASNQPQHF	TGCGCCAGCAGCCCGGGGGGGGCCTCCAATCAGCCCCAGCATTTT
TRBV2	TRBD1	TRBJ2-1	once	CASGDRPGTVYNEQFF	TGTGCCAGCGGGGATCGTCCCGGGACAGTCTACAATGAGCAGTTCTTC
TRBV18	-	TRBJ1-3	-	CASSPGTFGNTIYF	TGTGCCAGCTCACCGGGGACTTTTGGAAACACCATATATTTT
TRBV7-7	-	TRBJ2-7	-	CASSPSARAEGEQYF	TGTGCCAGCAGCCCCTCGGCCAGGGCCGAAGGCGAGCAGTACTTC
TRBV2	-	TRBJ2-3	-	CASGGDTQYF	TGTGCCAGCGGAGGGGATACGCAGTATTTT
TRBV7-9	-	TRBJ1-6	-	CASSFRGTENNSPLHF	TGTGCCAGCAGCTTTAGGGGCACAGAGAATAATTCACCCCTCCACTTT
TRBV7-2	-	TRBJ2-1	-	CASSLGRNNEQFF	TGTGCCAGCAGCTTAGGGAGAAACAATGAGCAGTTCTTC
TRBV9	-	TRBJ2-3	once	CASSVRGAGSTDTQYF	TGTGCCAGCAGCGTCAGGGGGGCCGGGAGCACAGATACGCAGTATTTT
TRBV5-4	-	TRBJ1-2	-	CASSLDPTGYGYTF	TGTGCCAGCAGCTTGGACCCCACGGGCTATGGCTACACCTTC
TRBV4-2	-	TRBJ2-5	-	CASSQGGVSSRGETQYF	TGTGCCAGCAGCCAAGGCGGGGTTTCCTCAAGGGGAGAGACCCAGTACTTC
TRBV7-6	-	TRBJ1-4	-	CASSFGEADEKLFF	TGTGCCAGCAGCTTCGGGGAGGCGGATGAAAAACTGTTTTTT
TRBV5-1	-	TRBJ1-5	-	CASSLEGDEGQPQHF	TGCGCCAGCAGTCTGGAGGGAGACGAGGGTCAGCCCCAGCATTTT
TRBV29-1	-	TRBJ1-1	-	CSVVPATGNTEAFF	TGCAGCGTAGTGCCTGCGACAGGGAACACTGAAGCTTTCTTT
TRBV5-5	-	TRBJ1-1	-	CASTSSAGGTAFF	TGTGCCAGCACCTCCTCGGCCGGGGGGACGGCTTTCTTT